The 11 T cell receptor beta chains listed next were all sequenced from one sample in a study of cytomegalovirus exposure and HLA in healthy donors. Primers included in the PCR were 60 Vbeta and 13 Jbeta primers. Generated by immunoSEQ multiplex PCR, the TCRdb table keeps only in-frame clones and is missing some. The table records around 160,000 clones, approximately 71% of them present only once. Material for sequencing was PBMCs. All receptors come from a woman between 35 and 50 years old in good health and CMV-seropositive.

The rearrangement joins TRBV28 to TRBJ2-3; weak D call: TRBD2 (5 bases). V dropped 0 bases and J dropped 5 bases, with 9 bases sitting between them. Germline values: CDR1 MDHEN, CDR2 SYDVKM. The CDR3 totals 14 residues. The CDR3 is CASSLWREKDTQYF. DNA of the CDR3: TGTGCCAGCAGTTTATGGAGGGAGAAAGATACGCAGTATTTT.

The rearrangement uses TRBV2 and TRBJ2-2; D perhaps matches TRBD2 (5 bases). Trimming removed 1 base from V and 4 bases from J, with 7 bases in between. CDR1 SNHLY and CDR2 FYNNEI come from the germline V gene. The CDR3 is made up of 14 amino acids. The CDR3 DNA is TGTGCCAGCAGTGAAGAGGGAGTCACCGGGGAGCTGTTTTTT. Its translation: CASSEEGVTGELFF.

The chain recombines TRBV10-3 with TRBJ2-7; possibly TRBD2 for D (5 bases). The V end was cut by 6 bases, the J end by 7 bases, with 10 bases between. The germline V gene has CDR1 ENHRY and CDR2 SYGVKD. The CDR3 totals 11 residues. Here the CDR3 reads CAIRGREEQYF. In nucleotides, the CDR3 is TGTGCCATCAGGGGTAGGGAGGAGCAGTACTTC.

The chain recombines TRBV28 with TRBJ2-2, with D maybe TRBD1 (6 bases). Per germline, CDR1 MDHEN and CDR2 SYDVKM. The CDR3 sequence is 16 residues long. Trimming stripped 2 bases from V and 7 bases from J, with 17 bases between. CDR3 in amino acids: CASSLTAQGDGGELFF. CDR3 DNA sequence: TGTGCCAGCAGTTTAACGGCACAGGGTGATGGCGGGGAGCTGTTTTTT.

The J gene is TRBJ2-1, the V gene TRBV18; the D gene is possibly TRBD1 (6 bases). Trimming shortened V by 1 base and J by 4 bases, and 11 bases separated the two germline ends. Germline loops: CDR1 KGHSH, CDR2 LQKENI. The CDR3 spans 15 residues. The DNA of the CDR3 is TGTGCCAGCTCACCACAAGTCCAGGGGTACAATGAGCAGTTCTTC. It encodes CASSPQVQGYNEQFF. The complete variable domain, with remaining parts taken from reference TRBV18 and TRBJ2-1, reads NAGVMQNPRHLVRRRGQEARLRCSPMKGHSHVYWYRQLPEEGLKFMVYLQKENIIDESGMPKERFSAEFPKEGPSILRIQQVVRGDSAAYFCASSPQVQGYNEQFFGPGTRLTVL.

This sequence joins TRBV4-1 and TRBJ2-1; weak D call: TRBD1 (5 bases). The CDR3 length is 17 residues. The ends were cut back, 6 bases at V and 5 bases at J, with 23 bases in the middle. CDR1 is MGHRA and CDR2 is YSYEKL in the germline V gene. CDR3: CASSQRGTRVTDNEQFF. The CDR3 DNA follows: TGCGCCAGCAGTCAAAGGGGCACCAGGGTAACGGACAATGAGCAGTTCTTC.

The genes are TRBV27 and TRBJ1-6; D is ambiguous. Deletions cut 2 bases from V and 4 bases from J, with 6 bases between. The CDR3 extends over 14 amino acids. Germline V CDR1 and CDR2: MNHEY, SMNVEV (reference sequence). CDR3 coding DNA: TGTGCCAGCAGTTTAGACGGGTATAATTCACCCCTCCACTTT. Its translation: CASSLDGYNSPLHF.

The chain links TRBV6-6 to TRBJ2-2; no clear D gene. This CDR3 has 14 amino acids. Germline CDR1 reads MNHNY; CDR2 reads SVGAGI (reference sequence). V was trimmed by 6 bases and J by 3 bases, leaving 11 bases between them. In DNA form, the CDR3 reads TGTGCCAGCAGCCTTCCCGGAGACACCGGGGAGCTGTTTTTT. Its protein is CASSLPGDTGELFF.

V usage is TRBV11-2 and J usage is TRBJ2-2; 9 nucleotides agree with TRBD1. Per the germline V gene, CDR1 is SGHAT and CDR2 is FQNNGV. This CDR3 contains 15 residues. With V trimmed by 8 bases and J by 6 bases, 10 bases remained unmatched. For the CDR3, the DNA is TGTGCCAGCGGTATACAGGGGGCCACGGCCGGGGAGCTGTTTTTT. This encodes CASGIQGATAGELFF.

Notes on this clone: At the DNA level, this CDR3 is encoded by other sequences in the same sample as well. V and J are TRBV28 and TRBJ2-1; 7 positions match TRBD2. The germline CDR1 and CDR2 sequences are MDHEN and SYDVKM. V trimming: 2 bases; J trimming: 0 bases; junction bases outside the gene matches: 4. The CDR3 covers 16 residues. CDR3 bases: TGTGCCAGCAGTTTAGGGCTAGCGGTCTCCTACAATGAGCAGTTCTTC. Translated, it gives CASSLGLAVSYNEQFF.

The chain combines TRBV10-1 with TRBJ2-7; perhaps TRBD1 as D (5 bases). CDR1 WNHNN and CDR2 SYGVQD come from the germline V gene (reference sequence). The CDR3 runs 13 residues. Trimming took off 10 bases at V and 7 bases at J, with 20 bases between the two ends. The chain's CDR3 is CATRSDTPWEQYF. The CDR3 bases are TGCGCCACCCGGTCGGACACACCGTGGGAGCAGTACTTC.